This TCR beta chain was sequenced in a study of blood T cell repertoires in COVID-19. On the study more broadly: The United States, Italy and Spain provided the acute and convalescent COVID-19 samples.

The germline V and J ends were trimmed by 5 bases and 2 bases, with 7 bases remaining between them. The CDR3 is made up of 13 amino acids. The germline CDR1 and CDR2 sequences are KGHSH and LQKENI. The data were produced by immunoSEQ multiplex PCR, yet TCRdb's version contains in-frame clones alone and is incomplete. This table holds 150,000 or so clones, roughly 76% found once. Sequenced material: peripheral blood. The TCR comes from a human donor with acute or convalescent COVID-19. The donor label of this sample is uncertain. The chain recombines TRBV18 with TRBJ1-5; D remains unclear. CDR3 sequence (DNA): TGTGCCAGCTCAGAGGGCCGCAATCAGCCCCAGCATTTT. Its translation: CASSEGRNQPQHF. The entire variable domain, with the rest obtained from reference TRBV18 and TRBJ1-5, is as follows: NAGVMQNPRHLVRRRGQEARLRCSPMKGHSHVYWYRQLPEEGLKFMVYLQKENIIDESGMPKERFSAEFPKEGPSILRIQQVVRGDSAAYFCASSEGRNQPQHFGDGTRLSIL.